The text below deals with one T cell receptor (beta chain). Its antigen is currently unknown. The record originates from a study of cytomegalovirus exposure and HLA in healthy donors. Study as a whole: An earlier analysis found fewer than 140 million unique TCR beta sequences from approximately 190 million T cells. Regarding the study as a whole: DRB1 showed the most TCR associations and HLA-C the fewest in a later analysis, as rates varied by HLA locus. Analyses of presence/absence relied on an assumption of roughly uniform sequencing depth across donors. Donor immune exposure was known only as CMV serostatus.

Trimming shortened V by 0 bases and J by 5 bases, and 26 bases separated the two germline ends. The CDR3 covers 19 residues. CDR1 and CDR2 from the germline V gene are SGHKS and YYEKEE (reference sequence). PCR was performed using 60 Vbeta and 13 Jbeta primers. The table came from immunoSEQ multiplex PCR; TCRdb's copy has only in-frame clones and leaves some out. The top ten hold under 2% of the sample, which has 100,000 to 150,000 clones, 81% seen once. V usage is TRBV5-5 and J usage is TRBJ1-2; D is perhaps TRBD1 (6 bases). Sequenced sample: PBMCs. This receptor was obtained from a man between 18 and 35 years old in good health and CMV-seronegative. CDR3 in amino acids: CASSLDGEQGRAIGYGYTF. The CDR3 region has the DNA TGTGCCAGCAGCTTGGACGGGGAGCAGGGGAGGGCGATCGGGTATGGCTACACCTTC. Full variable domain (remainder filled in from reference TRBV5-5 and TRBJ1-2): DAGVTQSPTHLIKTRGQQVTLRCSPISGHKSVSWYQQVLGQGPQFIFQYYEKEERGRGNFPDRFSARQFPNYSSELNVNALLLGDSALYLCASSLDGEQGRAIGYGYTFGSGTRLTVV.